This entry lists 15 T cell receptor beta chains sequenced from one sample in a study of cytomegalovirus exposure and HLA in healthy donors. Primers for the PCR totalled 60 Vbeta and 13 Jbeta. Measured with immunoSEQ multiplex PCR; TCRdb has only the in-frame clones, and not every one. The sample has approximately 160,000 clones, around 80% seen once. Specimen: PBMCs. These receptors were collected from a woman aged 45-65 years in good health and CMV-seropositive.

The chain links TRBV9 to TRBJ1-3, with D tentatively TRBD1 (5 bases). The V gene lost 2 bases and the J gene lost 4 bases, with 13 bases spanning the gap. CDR3 length: 15 residues. From germline, CDR1 is SGDLS and CDR2 YYNGEE. The CDR3 here is CASSVTPRGGNTIYF. The CDR3 bases are TGTGCCAGCAGCGTTACTCCTAGGGGCGGAAACACCATATATTTT. The whole variable domain, filled in from reference TRBV9 and TRBJ1-3, reads DSGVTQTPKHLITATGQRVTLRCSPRSGDLSVYWYQQSLDQGLQFLIQYYNGEERAKGNILERFSAQQFPDLHSELNLSSLELGDSALYFCASSVTPRGGNTIYFGEGSWLTVV.

The gene calls are TRBV11-2 and TRBJ2-5; D possibly corresponds to TRBD2 (5 bases). The germline V gene encodes CDR1 SGHAT and CDR2 FQNNGV. This CDR3 spans 12 amino acids. Trimming took 7 bases from V and 5 from J, leaving 11 bases between them. The CDR3 reads CASKAGGETQYF. CDR3 nucleotide sequence: TGTGCCAGCAAGGCGGGCGGGGAGACCCAGTACTTC.

This clone has a single count. The genes are TRBV7-9 and TRBJ2-7, with TRBD1 as a possible D gene (6 bases). This CDR3 spans 16 amino acids. Trimming left V 5 bases short and J 3 bases short, with 20 bases between. Germline V gives CDR1 SEHNR, CDR2 FQNEAQ (reference sequence). The CDR3 loop reads CASSLDHPTGDYEQYF. In nucleotides, the CDR3 is TGTGCCAGCAGCCTCGACCATCCGACAGGAGACTACGAGCAGTACTTC.

J is TRBJ1-1 and V is TRBV19; D ambiguous. The length of the CDR3 is 16 residues. The V and J ends lost 0 bases and 5 bases respectively, with 16 bases between them. Germline lookup yields CDR1 LNHDA and CDR2 SQIVND (reference sequence). The CDR3 DNA follows: TGTGCCAGTAGTATAGATCGATGGGGAGGGCGGACTGAAGCTTTCTTT. Translating it yields CASSIDRWGGRTEAFF.

The chain links TRBV5-1 to TRBJ2-1; no clear D. Germline lookup yields CDR1 SGHRS and CDR2 YFSETQ. The CDR3 length is 16 residues. Trimming removed 0 bases from V and 0 bases from J, with 10 bases in between. Here the CDR3 reads CASSLGDWSSYNEQFF. The CDR3 bases are TGCGCCAGCAGCTTGGGAGACTGGAGCTCCTACAATGAGCAGTTCTTC.

There are a few counts of this clone. The gene calls are TRBV5-1 and TRBJ2-2; a possible D gene is TRBD1 (6 bases). Per germline, CDR1 SGHRS and CDR2 YFSETQ. This CDR3 is built from 15 residues. Trimming shortened V by 2 bases and J by 1 base, and 9 bases separated the two germline ends. The CDR3 region is CASSLSQGNTGELFF. The CDR3 nucleotides are TGCGCCAGCAGCTTATCACAGGGGAACACCGGGGAGCTGTTTTTT.

The V and J genes are TRBV6-5 and TRBJ2-1, with TRBD1 matching 9 bases. The germline V gene encodes CDR1 MNHEY and CDR2 SVGAGI. CDR3 length: 15 amino acids. After removal of 4 bases from V and 6 bases from J, the junction contained 7 bases not matched to a gene. The CDR3 sequence: CASSLGTGLGNEQFF. In DNA form, the CDR3 reads TGTGCCAGCAGTTTGGGGACAGGGTTGGGCAATGAGCAGTTCTTC.

As concerns this clone: A junction boundary mismatches the germline segment, possibly from a read error. The chain carries TRBV7-9 and TRBJ2-3; TRBD2 aligns across 16 bases. CDR1 is SEHNR, CDR2 FQNEAQ, per germline (reference sequence). The CDR3 loop spans 17 amino acids. The CDR3 region is CASSLSGTSGGAVTQDF. The CDR3, as DNA: TGTGCCAGCAGCTTAAGTGGGACTAGCGGGGGGGCGGTCACGCAAGATTTT.

This clone was detected once. This CDR3 is CATLDRGGRNTIYF. The CDR3, as DNA: TGTGCCACCCTAGACAGGGGCGGTAGAAACACCATATATTTT. This chain links TRBV10-3 with TRBJ1-3, with 8 bases aligning to TRBD1. CDR3 length equals 14 residues. Unmatched junction bases numbered 10, after V lost 10 bases and J lost 5 bases. Germline V gene sequence: CDR1 ENHRY, CDR2 SYGVKD.

V and J are TRBV19 and TRBJ1-6, with 7 bases that match TRBD1. V shed 7 bases and J 8 bases; nucleotides not matched to a gene: 8. Germline V CDR1 and CDR2: LNHDA, SQIVND (reference sequence). The CDR3 loop spans 14 amino acids. The CDR3 DNA reads TGTGCCAGTACCCTAGACAGGGATCATTCACCCCTCCACTTT. It yields the protein CASTLDRDHSPLHF.

This rearrangement joins TRBV7-3 to TRBJ2-1; D unresolved. Germline V gene sequence: CDR1 SGHTA, CDR2 FQGTGA. The germline V and J ends were trimmed by 1 base and 5 bases, with 6 bases remaining between them. The CDR3 spans 13 residues. This CDR3 reads CASSLSAHNEQFF. The CDR3 nucleotides are TGTGCCAGCAGCTTAAGCGCCCACAATGAGCAGTTCTTC.

The chain combines TRBV5-1 with TRBJ2-5, with TRBD2 matching over 7 bases. The J call is uncertain, as TRBJ2-7 better fits the DNA end. In germline, CDR1 is SGHRS, CDR2 YFSETQ. CDR3 length: 14 residues. The CDR3 DNA reads as TGCGCCAGCAGCCGCGCCGGGAGGCCCTACGAGCAGTACTTC. Encoded protein: CASSRAGRPYEQYF.

V and J are TRBV27 and TRBJ2-3, with TRBD2 matching 13 bases. After removal of 3 bases from V and 0 bases from J, the junction contained 6 bases not matched to a gene. The V gene's germline CDR1 is MNHEY and CDR2 SMNVEV (reference sequence). This CDR3 contains 18 residues. CDR3 in amino acids: CASSFYSGLAGSTDTQYF. As DNA, the CDR3 is TGTGCCAGCAGTTTCTACTCGGGACTAGCGGGAAGCACAGATACGCAGTATTTT.

The rearrangement joins TRBV5-4 to TRBJ1-1; D possibly corresponds to TRBD1 (6 bases). Trimming left V 4 bases short and J 2 bases short, with 12 bases between. The CDR3 is made up of 14 amino acids. Germline V gene lookup returns CDR1 SGHNT and CDR2 YYREEE (reference sequence). The CDR3 protein is CASSVRGDNTEAFF. CDR3 DNA: TGTGCCAGCAGCGTCAGGGGCGACAACACTGAAGCTTTCTTT.

The chain is built from TRBV2 and TRBJ2-7; possible D gene TRBD2, 6 bases. The length of the CDR3 is 13 residues. CDR1 is SNHLY, CDR2 FYNNEI, per germline. V lost 5 bases, J lost 2 bases, and 10 bases lay in between. The CDR3 region is CASSRETAYEQYF. DNA for the CDR3: TGTGCCAGCAGTCGGGAGACCGCCTACGAGCAGTACTTC.